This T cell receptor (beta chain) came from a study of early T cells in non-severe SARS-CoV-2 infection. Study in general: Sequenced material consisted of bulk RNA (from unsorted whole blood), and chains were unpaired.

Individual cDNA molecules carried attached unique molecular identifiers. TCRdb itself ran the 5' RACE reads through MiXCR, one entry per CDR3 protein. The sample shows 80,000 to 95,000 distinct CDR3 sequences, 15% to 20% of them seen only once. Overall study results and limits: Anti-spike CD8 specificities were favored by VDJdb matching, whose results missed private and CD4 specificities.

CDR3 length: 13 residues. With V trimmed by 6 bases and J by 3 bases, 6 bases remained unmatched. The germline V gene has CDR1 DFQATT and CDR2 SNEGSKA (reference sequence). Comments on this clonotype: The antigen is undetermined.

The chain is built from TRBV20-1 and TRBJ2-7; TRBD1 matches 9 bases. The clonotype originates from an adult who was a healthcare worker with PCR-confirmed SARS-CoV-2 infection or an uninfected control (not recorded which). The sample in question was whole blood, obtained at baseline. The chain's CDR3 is CSASGTGFYEQYF. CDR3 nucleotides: TGCAGTGCATCCGGGACAGGGTTCTACGAGCAGTACTTC.